This T cell receptor beta chain was documented in a study of blood T cells in healthy people across ages (dated by TCRdb to between 2015 and 2016). Some background on the complete study: In model experiments, template switching captured roughly one uniquely barcoded TCR beta cDNA molecule for every two T cells. To track age-related changes in TCR beta repertoire diversity, the study relied on deep sequencing normalized with unique cDNA molecular identifiers. Donors were grouped into four age groups: young (average roughly 17 years), middle-aged (39), aged (roughly 67) and long-lived (around 80). To avoid experimental bias, donors of different ages were randomly spread across the sequencing lanes. The study analyzed two additional independent replicas of 1 million unique cDNA reads from the same blood draw for two donors, one aged 18 to 29 and one aged 80 or older. Broader findings and caveats from the paper: Estimates of total diversity based on one million sequenced T cells were considered lower bounds and underestimates. Bulk unsorted PBMC profiling prevented conclusive comparison of naive and antigen-experienced compartments. Observed TCR beta diversity per million T cells fell roughly linearly with age, and a significant reduction was already apparent by age around 40. Compared with the aged group, more naive CD4+ T cells, fewer expanded clones and increased TCR diversity were shown by the long-lived group, suggesting age selection. A strong correlation was found between observed TCR beta diversity and the percentage of naive T cells measured by flow cytometry. Because donor CMV infection status was unknown, age-related changes in expanded clonotypes were potentially confounded.

The donors were 40 or so Caucasian individuals from Russia, aged roughly 6 to 100 years, who were systemically healthy. Approximately 9.3 milliliters of peripheral blood were drawn from each donor into EDTA-treated Vacutainer tubes. Ficoll-Paque density-gradient centrifugation was used to isolate PBMCs, with at least 7 million per sample. Total RNA, at least 6 micrograms per sample, was extracted from PBMCs with Trizol reagent. For every donor, flow cytometry on a PBMC aliquot measured the percentage of naive CD45RAhigh/CD27high T cells. In the case of this clonotype: What antigen it recognizes has not been identified. It may be a read error: a sequence one base away is much more abundant.

The CDR3 has 21 amino acids, counting the end cysteine and phenylalanine. The entry retains the CDR3 DNA only, 63 bases that are in frame from base 1. From V the trimming removes 5 bases and from J it removes 4 bases, while the gene matches leave 26 bases of the junction unaccounted for. The germline V gene gives CDR1 as SGHAT and CDR2 as FQNNGV. The library was generated by 5' RACE. This sample was sequenced with an Illumina HiSeq 2500. The second PCR ran for roughly 7 to 12 cycles and used a J-beta primer mix along with a sample-barcoded 5' primer. Each TCR beta cDNA molecule received a unique molecular identifier from a template-switch 5' adaptor carrying 12 random nucleotides. Each sample yielded at least 2.5 million CDR3-containing paired-end reads. The Mint cDNA synthesis kit, primed by a TRBC-specific oligonucleotide, was used to synthesize first-strand cDNA from all RNA. Following uracil-DNA glycosylase treatment, all cDNA underwent a first 18-cycle PCR with the universal primers M1SS and BC2_uni_R. As for the authors' bioinformatics: For normalization, 1 million high-quality reads were randomly selected from each sample, with every read carrying a distinct molecular identifier. Reads sharing molecular identifiers were discarded rather than binned into consensus sequences. MiTCR, set to a Q25 quality threshold and the strictest error-elimination algorithm, was used for CDR3 identification, clonotype clustering and error correction. Lower-bound total TCR beta diversity was estimated with a nonparametric unseen species model using Euler transformation. TCRdb handled the public reads itself, with Q25 trimming in fastp and clone calling in MiXCR, and kept productive beta chains. Rows matching on CDR3 protein sequence are summarized as one entry with the most common DNA and genes. Clone size and V and J calls follow TCRdb, not the original study. The sample has 870,000 or so distinct CDR3 sequences on record, less than 35% of them singletons. The leading ten clones occupy roughly 17% of the sample.

The sequence came from a woman aged 80 or older in good health. This chain joins TRBV11-2 to TRBJ2-5; 9 central nucleotides agree with TRBD2. Input material: blood. Here the CDR3 is given as CASSRRPSGGGGFMVAETQYF. The DNA sequence is given as TGTGCCAGCAGCCGTAGGCCCTCTGGCGGGGGGGGGTTCATGGTAGCAGAGACCCAGTACTTC.